This T cell receptor (beta chain) derives from a study of monozygotic twins with inflammatory bowel disease. TCRalpha and TCRbeta cDNA went through two nested PCRs of around 15 and 10 cycles. No DNA is given; TCRdb re-called the 5' RACE reads and lists each CDR3 protein once. This sample's table has more than 300,000 distinct CDR3 sequences. The CDR3 has 16 residues. Per the germline V gene, CDR1 is LGHNA and CDR2 is YSLEER. Sequencing was done on a sample of blood. The TCR was taken from a human donor with ulcerative colitis or Crohn's disease, or a healthy co-twin of an affected twin (not recorded which). This chain joins TRBV4-3 and TRBJ2-7; TCRdb's D call of TRBD1 is untestable without DNA. The CDR3 sequence: CASSRSGTQSPHEQYF.